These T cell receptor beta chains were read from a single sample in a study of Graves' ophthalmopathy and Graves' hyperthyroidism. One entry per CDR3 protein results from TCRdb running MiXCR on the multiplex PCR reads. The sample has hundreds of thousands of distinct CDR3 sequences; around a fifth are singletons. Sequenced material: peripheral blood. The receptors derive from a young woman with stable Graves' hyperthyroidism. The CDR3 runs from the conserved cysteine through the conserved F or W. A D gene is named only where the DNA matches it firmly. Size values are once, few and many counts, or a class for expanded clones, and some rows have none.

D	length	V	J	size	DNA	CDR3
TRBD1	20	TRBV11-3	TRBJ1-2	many	TGTGCCAGCAGCTTAGGAAAAATTATGGACAGGCGGCACAATCGCTATGGCTACACCTTC	CASSLGKIMDRRHNRYGYTF
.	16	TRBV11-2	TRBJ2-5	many	TGTGCCAGCAGCTTTGACGCGTTAAAACTCCAAGAGACCCAGTACTTC	CASSFDALKLQETQYF
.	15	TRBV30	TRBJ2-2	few	TGTGCCTGGAGTTCCGGGCCCCTTGCCACCGGGGAGCTGTTTTTT	CAWSSGPLATGELFF
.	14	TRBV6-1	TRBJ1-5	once	TGTGCCAGCAGCACGGGGGGGAATAGGCAGCCCCAGCATTTT	CASSTGGNRQPQHF
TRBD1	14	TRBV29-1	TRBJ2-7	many	TGCAGCGTTGAAGGGGACAGGAGAAGAGACGAGCAGTACTTC	CSVEGDRRRDEQYF
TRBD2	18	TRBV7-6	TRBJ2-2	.	TGTGCCAGCAGCTTAGCTGGTGGGGGACTAGCGGACACCGGGGAGCTGTTTTTT	CASSLAGGGLADTGELFF
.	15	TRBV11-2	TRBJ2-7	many	TGTGCCAGCAGCTTAGAGGCGATACCGAATTACGAGCAGTACTTC	CASSLEAIPNYEQYF
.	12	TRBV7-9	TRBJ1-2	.	TGTGCCAGCAGCCGGGACGTCATAGGCTACACCTTC	CASSRDVIGYTF
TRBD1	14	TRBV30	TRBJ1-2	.	TGTGCCTGGAGTGTGGGAGGACAGGGCGACGGCTACACCTTC	CAWSVGGQGDGYTF
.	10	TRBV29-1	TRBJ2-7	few	TGCAGCGTTGGACAGTACGAGCAGTACTTC	CSVGQYEQYF
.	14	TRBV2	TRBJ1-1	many	TGTGCCAGCAGTGAAACACAGAACAGTGTTGAAGCTTTCTTT	CASSETQNSVEAFF
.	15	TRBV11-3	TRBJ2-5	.	TGTGCCAGCAGCCCCTCGGGTTCCATATCTGAGACCCAGTACTTC	CASSPSGSISETQYF
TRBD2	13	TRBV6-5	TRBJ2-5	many	TGTGCCAGCAGATATAGCGGGAGGGGGGCCCAGTACTTC	CASRYSGRGAQYF
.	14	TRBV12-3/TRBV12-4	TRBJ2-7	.	TGTGCCAGCAGTTTGGCTCTTGGGTCCTACGAGCAGTACTTC	CASSLALGSYEQYF
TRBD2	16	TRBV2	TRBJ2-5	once	TGTGCCAGCAGGAAAGGTACTAGCGGTAAATCAGAGACCCAGTACTTC	CASRKGTSGKSETQYF
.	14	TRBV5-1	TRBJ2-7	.	TGCGCCAGCAGCTCAGGGACTGCAGACTACGAGCAGTACTTC	CASSSGTADYEQYF
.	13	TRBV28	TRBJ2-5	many	TGTGCCAGCAGTCTCGGGGCCCCAGTGGCCCAGTACTTC	CASSLGAPVAQYF
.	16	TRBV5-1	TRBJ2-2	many	TGCGCCAGCAGCTTGGAATCGGGACGGAACACCGGGGAGCTGTTTTTT	CASSLESGRNTGELFF
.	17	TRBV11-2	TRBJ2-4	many	TGTGCCAGCAGCTCGTTTAGAGGAGGACGTCAAAAAAACATTCAGTACTTC	CASSSFRGGRQKNIQYF
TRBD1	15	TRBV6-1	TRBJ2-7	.	TGTGCCAGCAGTCCGAGGACAGGCCGTTACTACGAGCAGTACTTC	CASSPRTGRYYEQYF
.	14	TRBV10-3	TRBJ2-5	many	TGTGCCATCAGTGACGGCATGTACCAAGAGACCCAGTACTTC	CAISDGMYQETQYF
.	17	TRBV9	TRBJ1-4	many	TGTGCCAGCAGCGTGGGCCGGGGGGCGCCCACTAATGAAAAACTGTTTTTT	CASSVGRGAPTNEKLFF
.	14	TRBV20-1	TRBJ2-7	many	TGCAGTGCTATTTCAAGCGGAACTAAATACGAGCAGTACTTC	CSAISSGTKYEQYF
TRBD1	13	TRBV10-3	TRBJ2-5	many	TGTGCCATCAGTGTTGACAGGGAAGAGACCCAGTACTTC	CAISVDREETQYF